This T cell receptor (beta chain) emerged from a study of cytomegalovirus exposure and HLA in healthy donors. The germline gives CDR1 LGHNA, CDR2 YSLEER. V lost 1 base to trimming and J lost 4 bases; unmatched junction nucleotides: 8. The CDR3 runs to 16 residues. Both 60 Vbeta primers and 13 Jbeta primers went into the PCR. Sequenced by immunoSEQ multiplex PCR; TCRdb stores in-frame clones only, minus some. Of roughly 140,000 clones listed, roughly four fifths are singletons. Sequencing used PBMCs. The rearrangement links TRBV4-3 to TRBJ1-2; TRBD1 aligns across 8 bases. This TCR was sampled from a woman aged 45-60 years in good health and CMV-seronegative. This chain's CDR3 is CASSQGGSGGIYGYTF. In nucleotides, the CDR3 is TGCGCCAGCAGCCAAGGGGGATCAGGGGGCATCTATGGCTACACCTTC.